The clone carrying this T cell receptor (beta chain) was picked up one time. Its antigen is currently unknown. The sample originates from a study of neurological immune-mediated disorders. The making of cDNA relied on 5'RACE with 10-nucleotide random UMIs. MiXCR was run by TCRdb on the 5' RACE reads, yielding one entry per CDR3 protein. The table has around 48,000 distinct CDR3 sequences, over 9% seen once. The CDR3 is 15 residues long. V was clipped by 6 bases and J by 3 bases; unmatched bases: 4. The germline V gene has CDR1 MDHEN and CDR2 SYDVKM. General study findings and limits: It was HTLV-1-associated myelopathy that showed the most TCR clonal expansion, while multiple sclerosis showed the least, falling below healthy controls.

The sequence was collected from a woman aged 40 to 50 with HTLV-1-associated myelopathy (HAM/TSP). The rearrangement uses TRBV28 and TRBJ2-1, with TRBD1 matching 11 bases. The sequenced material came from PBMCs. CDR3 in amino acids: CASSAGTGGYNEQFF. The CDR3 nucleotides are TGTGCCAGCAGCGCCGGGACAGGGGGCTACAATGAGCAGTTCTTC.